This TCR beta chain comes out of a study of early T cells in non-severe SARS-CoV-2 infection. Study overall: Investigators sequenced bulk RNA drawn from unsorted whole blood, and chains remained unpaired.

Germline assignment: CDR1 KGHDR and CDR2 SFDVKD. Trimming took 7 bases from V and 7 from J; bases not matched to a gene: 7. The CDR3 is 15 amino acids. Individual cDNA molecules were tagged with unique molecular identifiers, the study reported. TCRdb redid the calling of the 5' RACE reads with MiXCR, one entry per CDR3 protein. The sample holds about 46,000 distinct CDR3 sequences, almost 9.5% seen once. Whole-study results and caveats: Clonotype matching in VDJdb favored anti-spike CD8 responses and did not capture private and CD4 specificities.

There are many counts of this clonotype. The target antigen is unknown. This chain uses TRBV24-1 with TRBJ2-1; 12 bases are shared with TRBD2. The TCR was taken from an adult who was a healthcare worker with PCR-confirmed SARS-CoV-2 infection or an uninfected control (not recorded which). The sequenced sample was whole blood. CDR3 sequence reads: CATSATSGRSNEQFF. For the CDR3, the DNA is TGTGCCACCAGCGCGACTAGCGGGAGAAGTAATGAGCAGTTCTTC.